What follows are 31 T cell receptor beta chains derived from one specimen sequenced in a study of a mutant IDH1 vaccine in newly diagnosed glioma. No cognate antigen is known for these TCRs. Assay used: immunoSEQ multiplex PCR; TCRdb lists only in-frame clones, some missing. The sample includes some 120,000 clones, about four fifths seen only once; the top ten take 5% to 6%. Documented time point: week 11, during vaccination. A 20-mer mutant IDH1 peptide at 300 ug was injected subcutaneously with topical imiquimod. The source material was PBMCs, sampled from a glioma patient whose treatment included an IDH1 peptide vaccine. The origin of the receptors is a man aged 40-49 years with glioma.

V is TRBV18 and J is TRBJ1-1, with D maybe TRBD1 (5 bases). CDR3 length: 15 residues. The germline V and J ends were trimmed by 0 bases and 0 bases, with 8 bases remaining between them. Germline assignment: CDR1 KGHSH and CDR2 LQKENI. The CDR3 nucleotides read TGTGCCAGCTCACCACCGTTGGGGCTGAACACTGAAGCTTTCTTT. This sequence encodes CASSPPLGLNTEAFF.

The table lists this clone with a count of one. The CDR3 loop is CASSQDLAGVSYEQYF. CDR3 DNA sequence: TGCGCCAGCAGCCAAGATTTAGCGGGAGTATCCTACGAGCAGTACTTC. The chain employs TRBV4-3 and TRBJ2-7; TRBD2 matches 9 bases. The J segment lost 1 base and the V segment lost 0 bases, leaving 4 bases of the junction unmatched. CDR1 is LGHNA and CDR2 is YSLEER in the germline V gene. There are 16 residues in the CDR3.

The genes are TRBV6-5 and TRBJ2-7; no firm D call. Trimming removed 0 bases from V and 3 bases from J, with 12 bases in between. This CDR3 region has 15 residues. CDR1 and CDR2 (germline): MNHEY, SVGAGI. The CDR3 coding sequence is TGTGCCAGCAGTTACTCGGGGAACGGCTACTACGAGCAGTACTTC. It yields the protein CASSYSGNGYYEQYF.

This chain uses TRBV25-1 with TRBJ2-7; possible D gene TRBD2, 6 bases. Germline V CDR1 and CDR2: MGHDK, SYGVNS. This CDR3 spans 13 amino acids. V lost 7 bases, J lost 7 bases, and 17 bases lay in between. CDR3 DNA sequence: TGTGCCAGCATTGGGGGGTATTCGCGGGAGCAGTACTTC. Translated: CASIGGYSREQYF.

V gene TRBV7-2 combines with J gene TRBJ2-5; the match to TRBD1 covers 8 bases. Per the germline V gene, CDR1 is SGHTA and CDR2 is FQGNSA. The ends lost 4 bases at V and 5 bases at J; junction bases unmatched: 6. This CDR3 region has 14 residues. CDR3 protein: CASSSWTGTETQYF. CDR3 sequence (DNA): TGTGCCAGCAGCTCCTGGACAGGGACGGAGACCCAGTACTTC.

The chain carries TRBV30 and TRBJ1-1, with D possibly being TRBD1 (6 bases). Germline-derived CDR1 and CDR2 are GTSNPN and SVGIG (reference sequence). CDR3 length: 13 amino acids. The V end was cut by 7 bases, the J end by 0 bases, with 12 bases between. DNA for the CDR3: TGTGCCTTGGACAGAGTAATGAACACTGAAGCTTTCTTT. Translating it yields CALDRVMNTEAFF.

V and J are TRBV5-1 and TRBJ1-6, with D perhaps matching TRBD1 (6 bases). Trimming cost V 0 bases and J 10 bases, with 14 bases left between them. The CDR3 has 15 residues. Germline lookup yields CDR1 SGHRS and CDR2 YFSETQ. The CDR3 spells CASSLGQATWSPLHF. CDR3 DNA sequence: TGCGCCAGCAGCTTGGGACAGGCCACTTGGTCACCCCTCCACTTT. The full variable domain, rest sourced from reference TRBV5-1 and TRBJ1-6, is KAGVTQTPRYLIKTRGQQVTLSCSPISGHRSVSWYQQTPGQGLQFLFEYFSETQRNKGNFPGRFSGRQFSNSRSEMNVSTLELGDSALYLCASSLGQATWSPLHFGNGTRLTVT.

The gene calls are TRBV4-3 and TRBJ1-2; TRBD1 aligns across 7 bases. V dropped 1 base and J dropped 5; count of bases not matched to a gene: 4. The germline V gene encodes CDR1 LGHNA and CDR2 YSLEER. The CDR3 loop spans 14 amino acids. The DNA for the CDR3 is TGCGCCAGCAGCCAAGTCGGGGACAGATATGGCTACACCTTC. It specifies CASSQVGDRYGYTF.

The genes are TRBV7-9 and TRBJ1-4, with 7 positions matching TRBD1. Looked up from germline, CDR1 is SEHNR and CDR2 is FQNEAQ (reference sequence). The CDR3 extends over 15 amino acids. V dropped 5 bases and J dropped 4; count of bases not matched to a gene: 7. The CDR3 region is CASSVDGTVNEKLFF. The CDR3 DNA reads TGTGCCAGCAGCGTGGACGGGACAGTTAATGAAAAACTGTTTTTT.

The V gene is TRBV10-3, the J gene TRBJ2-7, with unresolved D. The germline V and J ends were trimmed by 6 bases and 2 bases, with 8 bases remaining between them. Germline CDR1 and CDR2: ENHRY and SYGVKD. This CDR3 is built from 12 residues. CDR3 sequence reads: CAISLVPYEQYF. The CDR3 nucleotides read TGTGCCATCAGCCTCGTCCCCTACGAGCAGTACTTC.

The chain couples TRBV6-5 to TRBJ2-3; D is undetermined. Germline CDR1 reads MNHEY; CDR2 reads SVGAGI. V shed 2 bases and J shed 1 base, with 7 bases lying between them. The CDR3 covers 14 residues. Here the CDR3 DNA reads TGTGCCAGCAGTTACACTCCCGGCACAGATACGCAGTATTTT. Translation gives CASSYTPGTDTQYF.

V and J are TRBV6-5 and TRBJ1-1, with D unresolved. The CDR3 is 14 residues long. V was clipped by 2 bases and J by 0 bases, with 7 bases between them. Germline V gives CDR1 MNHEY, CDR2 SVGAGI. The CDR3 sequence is CASSYKGMNTEAFF. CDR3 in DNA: TGTGCCAGCAGTTACAAAGGGATGAACACTGAAGCTTTCTTT.

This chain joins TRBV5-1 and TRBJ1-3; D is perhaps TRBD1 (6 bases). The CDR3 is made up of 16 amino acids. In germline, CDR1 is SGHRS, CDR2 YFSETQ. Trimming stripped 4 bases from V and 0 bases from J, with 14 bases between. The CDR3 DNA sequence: TGCGCCAGCAGCCCGGACAGCCTCTCCTCTGGAAACACCATATATTTT. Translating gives CASSPDSLSSGNTIYF.

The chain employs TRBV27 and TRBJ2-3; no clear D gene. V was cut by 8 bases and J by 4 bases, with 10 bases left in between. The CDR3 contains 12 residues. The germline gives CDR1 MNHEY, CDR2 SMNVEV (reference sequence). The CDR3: CASGISADTQYF. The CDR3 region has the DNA TGTGCCAGCGGGATATCGGCAGATACGCAGTATTTT.

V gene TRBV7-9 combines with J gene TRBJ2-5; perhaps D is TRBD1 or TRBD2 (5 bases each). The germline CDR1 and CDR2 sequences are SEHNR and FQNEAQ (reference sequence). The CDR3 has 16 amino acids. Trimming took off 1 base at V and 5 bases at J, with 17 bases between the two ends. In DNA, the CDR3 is TGTGCCAGCAGCTTAGTTGGGGTTGGGGGTAAGGAGACCCAGTACTTC. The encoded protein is CASSLVGVGGKETQYF. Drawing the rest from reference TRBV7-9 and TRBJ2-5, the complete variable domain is DTGVSQNPRHKITKRGQNVTFRCDPISEHNRLYWYRQTLGQGPEFLTYFQNEAQLEKSRLLSDRFSAERPKGSFSTLEIQRTEQGDSAMYLCASSLVGVGGKETQYFGPGTRLLVL.

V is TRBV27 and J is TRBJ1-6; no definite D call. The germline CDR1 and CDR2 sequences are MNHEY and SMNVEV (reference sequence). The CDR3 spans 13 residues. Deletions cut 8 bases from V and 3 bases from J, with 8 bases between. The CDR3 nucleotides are TGTGCCAGCCAGCGAAGCTATAATTCACCCCTCCACTTT. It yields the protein CASQRSYNSPLHF.

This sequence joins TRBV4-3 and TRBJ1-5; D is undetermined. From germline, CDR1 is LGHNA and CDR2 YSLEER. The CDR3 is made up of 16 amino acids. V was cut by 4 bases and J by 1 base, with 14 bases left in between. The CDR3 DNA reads TGCGCCAGCAGCCCCGGACTAGGGAGAAGCAATCAGCCCCAGCATTTT. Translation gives CASSPGLGRSNQPQHF.

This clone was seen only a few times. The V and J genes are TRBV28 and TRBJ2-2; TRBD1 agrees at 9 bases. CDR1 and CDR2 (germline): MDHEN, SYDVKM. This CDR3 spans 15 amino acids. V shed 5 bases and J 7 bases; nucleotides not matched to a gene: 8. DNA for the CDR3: TGTGCCAGCAGTGCCGGGACAGGGAGGATCGGGGAGCTGTTTTTT. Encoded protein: CASSAGTGRIGELFF.

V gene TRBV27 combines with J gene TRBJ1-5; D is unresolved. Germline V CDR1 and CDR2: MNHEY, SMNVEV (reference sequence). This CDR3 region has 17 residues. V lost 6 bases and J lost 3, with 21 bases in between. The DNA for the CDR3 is TGTGCCAGCAGCCTAAGCTCCCGACTAGTTTTCAATCAGCCCCAGCATTTT. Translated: CASSLSSRLVFNQPQHF.

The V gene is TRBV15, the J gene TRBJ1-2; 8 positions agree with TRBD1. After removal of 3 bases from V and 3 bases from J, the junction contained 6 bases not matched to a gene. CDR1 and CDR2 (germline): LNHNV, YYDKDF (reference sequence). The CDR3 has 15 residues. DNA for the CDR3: TGTGCCACCAGCAGGGGGCAGGGGGCGGACTATGGCTACACCTTC. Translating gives CATSRGQGADYGYTF.

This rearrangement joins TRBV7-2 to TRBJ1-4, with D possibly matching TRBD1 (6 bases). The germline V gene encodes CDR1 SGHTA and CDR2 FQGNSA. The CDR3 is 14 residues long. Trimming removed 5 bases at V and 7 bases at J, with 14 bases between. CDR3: CASSLRGLGEKLFF. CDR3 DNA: TGTGCCAGCAGCCTCAGGGGACTGGGTGAAAAACTGTTTTTT.

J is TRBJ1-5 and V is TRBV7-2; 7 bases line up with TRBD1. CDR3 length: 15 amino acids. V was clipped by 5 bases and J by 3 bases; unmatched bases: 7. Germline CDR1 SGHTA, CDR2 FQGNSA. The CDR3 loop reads CASSQTGTYNQPQHF. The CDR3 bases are TGTGCCAGCAGCCAGACAGGGACCTACAATCAGCCCCAGCATTTT.

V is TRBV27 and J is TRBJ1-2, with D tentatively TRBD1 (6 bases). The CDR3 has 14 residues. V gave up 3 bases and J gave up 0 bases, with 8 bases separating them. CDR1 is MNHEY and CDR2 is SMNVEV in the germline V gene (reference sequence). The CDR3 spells CASSFAGANYGYTF. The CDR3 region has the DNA TGTGCCAGCAGTTTTGCAGGGGCTAACTATGGCTACACCTTC.

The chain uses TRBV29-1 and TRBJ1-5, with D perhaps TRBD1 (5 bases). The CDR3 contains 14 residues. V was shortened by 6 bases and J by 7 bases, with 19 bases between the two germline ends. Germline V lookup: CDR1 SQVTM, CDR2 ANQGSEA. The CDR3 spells CSVGGRLLRQPQHF. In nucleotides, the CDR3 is TGCAGCGTCGGGGGTCGCCTTCTAAGGCAGCCCCAGCATTTT.

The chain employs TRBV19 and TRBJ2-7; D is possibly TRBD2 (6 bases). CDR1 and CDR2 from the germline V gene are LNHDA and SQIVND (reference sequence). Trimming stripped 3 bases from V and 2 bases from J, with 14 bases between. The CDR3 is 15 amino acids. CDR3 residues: CASSMEGPAAYEQYF. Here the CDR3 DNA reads TGTGCCAGTAGTATGGAGGGGCCAGCCGCCTACGAGCAGTACTTC.

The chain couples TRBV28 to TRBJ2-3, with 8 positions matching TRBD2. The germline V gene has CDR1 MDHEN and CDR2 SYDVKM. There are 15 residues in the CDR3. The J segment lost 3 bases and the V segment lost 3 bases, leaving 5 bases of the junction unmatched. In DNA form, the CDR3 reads TGTGCCAGCAGTTTGGCGGGAGGCGTAACAGATACGCAGTATTTT. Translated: CASSLAGGVTDTQYF.

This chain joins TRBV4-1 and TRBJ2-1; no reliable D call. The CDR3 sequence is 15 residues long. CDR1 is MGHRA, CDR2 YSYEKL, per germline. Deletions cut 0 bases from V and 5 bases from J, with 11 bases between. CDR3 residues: CASSQDPTENNEQFF. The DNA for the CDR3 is TGCGCCAGCAGCCAAGATCCTACTGAAAACAATGAGCAGTTCTTC.

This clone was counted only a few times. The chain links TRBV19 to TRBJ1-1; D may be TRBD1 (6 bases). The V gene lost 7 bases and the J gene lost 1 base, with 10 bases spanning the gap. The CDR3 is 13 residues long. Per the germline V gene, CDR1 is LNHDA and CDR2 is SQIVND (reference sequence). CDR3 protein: CASIQTGNTEAFF. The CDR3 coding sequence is TGTGCCAGTATTCAGACAGGGAACACTGAAGCTTTCTTT.

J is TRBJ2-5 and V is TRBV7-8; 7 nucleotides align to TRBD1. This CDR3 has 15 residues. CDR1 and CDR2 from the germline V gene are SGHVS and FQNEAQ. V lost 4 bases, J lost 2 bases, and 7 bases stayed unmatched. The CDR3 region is CASSYWDSQQETQYF. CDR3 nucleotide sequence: TGTGCCAGCAGCTATTGGGACAGCCAACAAGAGACCCAGTACTTC.

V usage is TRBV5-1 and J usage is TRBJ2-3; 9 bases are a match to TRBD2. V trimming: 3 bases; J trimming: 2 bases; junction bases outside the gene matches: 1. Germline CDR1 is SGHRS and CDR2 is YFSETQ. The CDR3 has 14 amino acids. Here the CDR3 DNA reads TGCGCCAGCAGCTCTAGCGGGGCCACAGATACGCAGTATTTT. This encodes CASSSSGATDTQYF.

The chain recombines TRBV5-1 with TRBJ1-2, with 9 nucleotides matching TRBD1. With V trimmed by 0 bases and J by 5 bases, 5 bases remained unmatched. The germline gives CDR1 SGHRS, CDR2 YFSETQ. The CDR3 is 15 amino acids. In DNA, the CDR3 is TGCGCCAGCAGCTTGGATGGACAGGGGATTTATGGCTACACCTTC. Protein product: CASSLDGQGIYGYTF.